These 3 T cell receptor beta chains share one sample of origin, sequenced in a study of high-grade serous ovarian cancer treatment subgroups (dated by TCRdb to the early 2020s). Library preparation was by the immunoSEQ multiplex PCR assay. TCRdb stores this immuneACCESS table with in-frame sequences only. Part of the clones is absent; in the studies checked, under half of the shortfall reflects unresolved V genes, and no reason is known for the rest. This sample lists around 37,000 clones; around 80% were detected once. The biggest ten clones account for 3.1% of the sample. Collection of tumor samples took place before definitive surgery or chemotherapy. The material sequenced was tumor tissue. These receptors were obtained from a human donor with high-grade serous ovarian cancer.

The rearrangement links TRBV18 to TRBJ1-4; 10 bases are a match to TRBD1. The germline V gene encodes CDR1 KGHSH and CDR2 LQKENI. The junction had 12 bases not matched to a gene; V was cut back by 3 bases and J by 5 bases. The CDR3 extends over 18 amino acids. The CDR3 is CASSPSKDRGLQNEKLFF. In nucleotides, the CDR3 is TGTGCCAGCTCACCCTCGAAGGACAGGGGGTTACAAAATGAAAAACTGTTTTTT. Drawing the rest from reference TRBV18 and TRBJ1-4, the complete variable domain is NAGVMQNPRHLVRRRGQEARLRCSPMKGHSHVYWYRQLPEEGLKFMVYLQKENIIDESGMPKERFSAEFPKEGPSILRIQQVVRGDSAAYFCASSPSKDRGLQNEKLFFGSGTQLSVL.

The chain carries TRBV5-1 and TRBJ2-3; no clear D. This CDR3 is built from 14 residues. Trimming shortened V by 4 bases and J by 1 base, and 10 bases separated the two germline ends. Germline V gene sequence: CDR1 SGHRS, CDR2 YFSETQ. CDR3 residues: CASSPRAGTDTQYF. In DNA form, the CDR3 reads TGCGCCAGCAGCCCTAGAGCCGGCACAGATACGCAGTATTTT.

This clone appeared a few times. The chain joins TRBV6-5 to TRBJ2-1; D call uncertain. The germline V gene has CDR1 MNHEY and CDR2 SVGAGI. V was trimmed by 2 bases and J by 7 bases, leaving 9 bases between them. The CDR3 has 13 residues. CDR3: CASSYARANEQFF. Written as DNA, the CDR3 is TGTGCCAGCAGTTACGCTAGGGCGAATGAGCAGTTCTTC.